The 3 T cell receptor beta chains below come from one sample, sequenced in a study of PD-L1 blockade in urothelial cancer. Time point specified: pretreatment peripheral blood. Sequencing used immunoSEQ multiplex PCR; TCRdb keeps in-frame clones, though not all of them. Of roughly 52,000 clones detected, approximately 85% appear once; the ten largest clones hold more than 9%. Sequenced material: PBMCs, taken around atezolizumab (anti-PD-L1) treatment. The receptor source for this set is a man in his sixties or seventies with urothelial cancer.

This clone was counted a single time. V gene TRBV5-4 combines with J gene TRBJ1-2; D perhaps matches TRBD1 (6 bases). Deletions cut 0 bases from V and 0 bases from J, with 9 bases between. This CDR3 spans 15 amino acids. The germline V gene encodes CDR1 SGHNT and CDR2 YYREEE (reference sequence). CDR3 nucleotides: TGTGCCAGCAGCTTGGGGACAGCTGCTAACTATGGCTACACCTTC. Its protein product is CASSLGTAANYGYTF.

The rearrangement joins TRBV28 to TRBJ1-2; 7 bases match TRBD1. V gave up 6 bases and J gave up 2 bases; unmatched junction bases: 6. Per germline, CDR1 MDHEN and CDR2 SYDVKM. This CDR3 spans 14 amino acids. In nucleotides, the CDR3 is TGTGCCAGCAGCACTCCGGGACAGAACTATGGCTACACCTTC. Translation gives CASSTPGQNYGYTF.

This clone has a handful of counts. The V gene is TRBV29-1, the J gene TRBJ2-3, with 9 nucleotides matching TRBD2. J was trimmed by 7 bases and V by 1 base; bases with no gene match: 9. The germline V gene encodes CDR1 SQVTM and CDR2 ANQGSEA. The CDR3 is made up of 15 amino acids. The CDR3 DNA reads TGCAGCGTTGAAGTGGCGGGAGGGCCGAGGTATACGCAGTATTTT. It translates to CSVEVAGGPRYTQYF.